This TCR beta chain is drawn from a study of technical replicates of blood from a handful of donors (dated by TCRdb to the late 2010s). Library preparation employed the immunoSEQ multiplex PCR assay. As stored in TCRdb, this immuneACCESS dataset retains in-frame rearrangements with V and J assigned. A fraction of the clones does not appear; measured against another copy, unresolved V genes explain less than half of the discrepancy, and the remainder lacks a known reason. This sample is represented by about 12,000 clones; over 85% of them were singletons. 7.2% of the sample rests with the top ten. Note on this clone: Its antigen target is currently unknown. No per-base quality is available; no much larger clone lies one base away.

CDR1 and CDR2, looked up from the germline V gene, are KGHSH and LQKENI. The CDR3, from cysteine to phenylalanine, totals 15 residues. Only CDR3 DNA remains: 45 bases, in frame from the first base. The junction carries 17 bases between V and J, which are trimmed by 2 bases and 6 bases respectively. The sequence was collected from a human donor in good health. Here the chain combines TRBV18 and TRBJ2-7; the D gene identity is not certain. The specimen sequenced was PBMCs. CDR3 region: CASSPSTVATSEQYF. The DNA sequence is given as TGTGCCAGCTCACCAAGTACCGTCGCGACAAGCGAGCAGTACTTC.